The 8 T cell receptor beta chains reported below all come from one sample, sequenced in a study of cytomegalovirus exposure and HLA in healthy donors. Only in-frame clones appear in the TCRdb table, and some are missing; sequencing was by immunoSEQ multiplex PCR. The table records over 120,000 clones, about 94% of them present only once. Specimen: PBMCs. The receptors shown here come from a man aged 18 to 35 in good health and CMV-seropositive.

This chain uses TRBV27 with TRBJ2-7, with D perhaps TRBD2 (6 bases). This CDR3 comprises 14 residues. The V gene lost 2 bases and the J gene lost 5 bases, with 13 bases spanning the gap. The germline gives CDR1 MNHEY, CDR2 SMNVEV (reference sequence). The CDR3 bases are TGTGCCAGCAGTTTAATGGCTAGCGCCCACGAGCAGTACTTC. Its translation: CASSLMASAHEQYF.

This chain connects TRBV7-2 to TRBJ2-2; 12 bases map to TRBD1. V trimming: 3 bases; J trimming: 9 bases; junction bases outside the gene matches: 2. The CDR3 loop spans 14 amino acids. The V gene's germline CDR1 is SGHTA and CDR2 FQGNSA. The CDR3 nucleotides read TGTGCCAGCAGCTTCGGGACAGGGGGCCGGGAGCTGTTTTTT. Its translation is CASSFGTGGRELFF. Looking up the rest from reference TRBV7-2 and TRBJ2-2 gives the full variable domain: GAGVSQSPSNKVTEKGKDVELRCDPISGHTALYWYRQSLGQGLEFLIYFQGNSAPDKSGLPSDRFSAERTGGSVSTLTIQRTQQEDSAVYLCASSFGTGGRELFFGEGSRLTVL.

The chain uses TRBV27 and TRBJ2-3; D might be TRBD2 (5 bases). Trimming took off 2 bases at V and 1 base at J, with 10 bases between the two ends. The germline CDR1 and CDR2 sequences are MNHEY and SMNVEV (reference sequence). The CDR3 contains 15 residues. The CDR3 DNA reads as TGTGCCAGCAGTTTAAGAGGGATGGGCACAGATACGCAGTATTTT. Amino acids: CASSLRGMGTDTQYF.

The rearrangement links TRBV2 to TRBJ1-2; D may be TRBD1 (5 bases). CDR1 SNHLY and CDR2 FYNNEI come from the germline V gene. V was trimmed by 6 bases and J by 4 bases, leaving 18 bases between them. This CDR3 region has 15 residues. CDR3 region: CASRVGLDRVYGYTF. The CDR3 DNA is TGTGCCAGCAGGGTGGGCCTCGACAGAGTCTATGGCTACACCTTC.

J is TRBJ1-1 and V is TRBV27, with TRBD1 matching over 7 bases. Per the germline V gene, CDR1 is MNHEY and CDR2 is SMNVEV (reference sequence). The CDR3 covers 15 residues. V lost 3 bases to trimming and J lost 0 bases; unmatched junction nucleotides: 4. The CDR3 loop is CASSFYTGVNTEAFF. Written as DNA, the CDR3 is TGTGCCAGCAGTTTTTATACAGGGGTGAACACTGAAGCTTTCTTT.

The chain is built from TRBV13 and TRBJ2-7; TRBD2 aligns across 7 bases. Germline V gene data show CDR1 as PRHDT and CDR2 as FYEKMQ (reference sequence). The CDR3 is 15 residues long. The V and J ends lost 0 bases and 0 bases, in that order; junction bases with no gene match: 2. The CDR3 is CASSLGLADSYEQYF. The CDR3 coding sequence is TGTGCCAGCAGCTTAGGCCTAGCGGACTCCTACGAGCAGTACTTC.

The CDR3 sequence is CASSLKGQGLLPYEQYF. CDR3 DNA sequence: TGTGCCAGCAGCCTGAAGGGACAGGGCCTACTTCCCTACGAGCAGTACTTC. The J gene is TRBJ2-7, the V gene TRBV11-2; 9 bases are shared with TRBD1. J was trimmed by 2 bases and V by 5 bases; bases with no gene match: 13. Germline-derived CDR1 and CDR2 are SGHAT and FQNNGV. The CDR3 is 17 amino acids.

CDR3 sequence: CSVERRQGASEAFF. The CDR3 nucleotides are TGCAGCGTTGAACGGAGACAGGGGGCGAGTGAAGCTTTCTTT. This chain joins TRBV29-1 and TRBJ1-1; TRBD1 aligns across 10 bases. In germline, CDR1 is SQVTM, CDR2 ANQGSEA. The CDR3 contains 14 residues. The ends lost 2 bases at V and 7 bases at J; junction bases unmatched: 7.